The clone carrying this T cell receptor beta chain appeared many times. RNA transcripts were the template for amplifying TCR beta CDR3 regions. RT-PCR in the first round (using the HTBI primer set) targeted the TCR CDR3. Via MiXCR, TCRdb re-called the multiplex PCR reads, giving one row per CDR3 protein. The table records fewer than 350,000 distinct CDR3 sequences, roughly 18% of them present only once. The germline CDR1 and CDR2 sequences are SGHDT and YYEEEE. V lost 1 base and J 3 bases, leaving 10 bases between the germline ends. The CDR3 covers 14 residues. Used for diagnoses were clinical symptoms, serum thyroxine and TRAb, thyroid ultrasound and orbital computed tomography. This sample stems from a study of T cells in Graves' hyperthyroidism and ophthalmopathy.

Material for sequencing was blood. This clonotype was sampled from a woman in her 50s with Graves' hyperthyroidism. The chain links TRBV5-6 to TRBJ1-1; D perhaps matches TRBD1 (5 bases). CDR3 protein: CASSLFRADTEAFF. For the CDR3, the DNA is TGTGCCAGCAGCTTGTTCAGGGCTGACACTGAAGCTTTCTTT.